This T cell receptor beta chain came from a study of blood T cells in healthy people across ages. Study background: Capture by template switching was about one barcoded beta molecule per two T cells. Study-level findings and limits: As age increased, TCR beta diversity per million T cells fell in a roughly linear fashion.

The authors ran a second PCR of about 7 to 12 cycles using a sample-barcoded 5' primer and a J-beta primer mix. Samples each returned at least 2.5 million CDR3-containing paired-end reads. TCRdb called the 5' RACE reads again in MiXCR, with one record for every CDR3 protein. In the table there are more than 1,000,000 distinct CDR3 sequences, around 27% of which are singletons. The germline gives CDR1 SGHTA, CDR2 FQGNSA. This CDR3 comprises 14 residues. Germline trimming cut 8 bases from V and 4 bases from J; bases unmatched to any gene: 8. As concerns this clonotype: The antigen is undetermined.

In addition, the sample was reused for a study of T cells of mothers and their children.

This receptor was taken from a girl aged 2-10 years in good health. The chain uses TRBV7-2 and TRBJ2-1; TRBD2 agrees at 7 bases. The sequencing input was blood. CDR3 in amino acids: CASLAGVVYNEQFF. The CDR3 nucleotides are TGTGCCAGCCTCGCGGGAGTGGTTTACAATGAGCAGTTCTTC.